This TCR beta chain was captured by sequencing in a study of T cells after yellow fever vaccination. This clonotype was seen a handful of times. What it binds is unknown. TCRdb processed the 5' RACE reads anew with MiXCR; each CDR3 protein has one entry. Among hundreds of thousands of distinct CDR3 sequences listed, about 6% were seen once. The CDR3 totals 17 residues. V was clipped by 5 bases and J by 3 bases; unmatched bases: 11. The germline V gene has CDR1 WNHNN and CDR2 SYGVQD (reference sequence). General study points: Booster samples showed a return of most primary-vaccination clones (approximately 95% CD4, 88% CD8).

The input for sequencing was PBMCs, taken 5 days after the yellow fever booster vaccination. This chain links TRBV10-1 with TRBJ2-2, with 8 bases identical to TRBD1. The receptor was isolated from a man between 25 and 39 years old who received the YFV17D yellow fever vaccine. The CDR3 region is CASSPSPGQGDTGELFF. For the CDR3, the DNA is TGCGCCAGCAGTCCTAGCCCCGGACAGGGTGACACCGGGGAGCTGTTTTTT.